This T cell receptor (beta chain) was sequenced in a study of blood T cells in healthy people across ages. As regards this clonotype: As yet, its antigen is unknown. The junction does not match germline at one end; this may be a read error.

General study points: In long-lived donors, naive CD4+ cell counts and diversity exceeded those of aged donors. The unknown donor CMV status may have confounded expanded clonotype changes.

The CDR3 is 15 amino acids. Germline values: CDR1 SEHNR, CDR2 FQNEAQ (reference sequence). A sample-barcoded 5' primer and a J-beta primer mix were used in a second PCR of roughly 7 to 11 cycles. TCRdb called the 5' RACE reads again in MiXCR, with one record for every CDR3 protein. This repertoire shows roughly 1.6 million distinct CDR3 sequences, 30% to 35% found once; its top ten account for 11%. The V gene is TRBV7-9, the J gene TRBJ2-2; perhaps D is TRBD1 or TRBD2 (5 bases each). The sample consisted of blood. The TCR originated in a woman in her 30s in good health. The CDR3 protein is CASKSPQQDTGERFF. CDR3 DNA sequence: TGTGCCAGCAAATCACCGCAACAGGACACCGGGGAGCGGTTTTTT.